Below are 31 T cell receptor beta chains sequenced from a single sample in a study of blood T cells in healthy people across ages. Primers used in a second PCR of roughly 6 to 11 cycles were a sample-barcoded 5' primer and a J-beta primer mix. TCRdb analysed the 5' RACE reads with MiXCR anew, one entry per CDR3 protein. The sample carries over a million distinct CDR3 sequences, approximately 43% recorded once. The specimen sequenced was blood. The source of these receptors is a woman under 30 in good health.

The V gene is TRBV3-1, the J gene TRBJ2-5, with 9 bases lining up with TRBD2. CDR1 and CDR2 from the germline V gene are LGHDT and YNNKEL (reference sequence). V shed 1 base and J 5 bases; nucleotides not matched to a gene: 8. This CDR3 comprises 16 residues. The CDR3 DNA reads TGTGCCAGCAGCCAAGGTCCTCTAGCGGGGAGGGAGACCCAGTACTTC. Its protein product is CASSQGPLAGRETQYF.

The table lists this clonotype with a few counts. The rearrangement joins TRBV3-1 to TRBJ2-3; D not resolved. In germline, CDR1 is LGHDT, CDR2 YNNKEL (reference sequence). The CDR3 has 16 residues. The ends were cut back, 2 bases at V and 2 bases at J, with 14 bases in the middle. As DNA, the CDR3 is TGTGCCAGCAGCCAATCTGGCGGAGCAGCCACAGATACGCAGTATTTT. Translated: CASSQSGGAATDTQYF.

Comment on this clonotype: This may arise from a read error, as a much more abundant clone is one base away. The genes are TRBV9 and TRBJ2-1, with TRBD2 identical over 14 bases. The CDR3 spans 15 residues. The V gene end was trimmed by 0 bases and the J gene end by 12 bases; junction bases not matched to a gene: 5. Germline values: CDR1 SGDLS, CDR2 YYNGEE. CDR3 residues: CASSVGGTSGGRQFF. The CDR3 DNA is TGTGCCAGCAGCGTAGGAGGGACTAGCGGGGGACGGCAGTTCTTC.

As DNA, the CDR3 is TGTGCCATCAGTGAGTCGACCACACTTGAGATCACAGATACGCAGTATTTT. It yields the protein CAISESTTLEITDTQYF. This chain links TRBV10-3 with TRBJ2-3; no reliable D call. The CDR3 runs 17 residues. Germline-derived CDR1 and CDR2 are ENHRY and SYGVKD. The ends were cut back, 0 bases at V and 2 bases at J, with 15 bases in the middle.

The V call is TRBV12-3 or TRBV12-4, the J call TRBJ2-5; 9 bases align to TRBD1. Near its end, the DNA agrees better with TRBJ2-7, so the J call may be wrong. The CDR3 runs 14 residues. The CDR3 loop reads CASSFGGQGGEQYF. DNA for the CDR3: TGTGCCAGCAGTTTCGGGGGACAGGGTGGCGAGCAGTACTTC.

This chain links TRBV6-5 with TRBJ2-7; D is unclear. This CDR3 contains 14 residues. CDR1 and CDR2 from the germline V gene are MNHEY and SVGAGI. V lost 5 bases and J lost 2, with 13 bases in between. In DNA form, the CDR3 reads TGTGCCAGCAGTCGAGATCCGGGCCCCTACGAGCAGTACTTC. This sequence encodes CASSRDPGPYEQYF.

The CDR3 loop reads CATSRYPGQLMSSYNEQYF. The CDR3 DNA is TGTGCCACCAGCAGATACCCGGGACAGTTGATGAGCTCCTACAATGAGCAGTACTTC. The V gene is TRBV15, the J gene TRBJ2-1; the match to TRBD1 covers 7 bases. The J call is doubtful: the DNA matches TRBJ2-7 better. Germline CDR1 and CDR2: LNHNV and YYDKDF (reference sequence). The CDR3 covers 19 residues.

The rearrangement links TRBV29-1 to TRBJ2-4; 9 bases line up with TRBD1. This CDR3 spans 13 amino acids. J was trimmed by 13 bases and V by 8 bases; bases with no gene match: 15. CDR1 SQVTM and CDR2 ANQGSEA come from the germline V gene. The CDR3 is CSHRTGAGNEQYF. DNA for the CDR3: TGCAGCCACCGGACAGGGGCGGGCAATGAGCAGTACTTC. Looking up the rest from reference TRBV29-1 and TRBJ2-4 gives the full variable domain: SAVISQKPSRDICQRGTSLTIQCQVDSQVTMMFWYRQQPGQSLTLIATANQGSEATYESGFVIDKFPISRPNLTFSTLTVSNMSPEDSSIYLCSHRTGAGNEQYFGAGTRLSVL.

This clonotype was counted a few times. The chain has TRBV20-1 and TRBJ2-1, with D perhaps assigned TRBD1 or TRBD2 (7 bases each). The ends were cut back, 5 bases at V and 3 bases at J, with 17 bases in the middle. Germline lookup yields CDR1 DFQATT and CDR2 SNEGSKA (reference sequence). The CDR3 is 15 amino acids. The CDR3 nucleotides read TGCAGTGCTGGGGAGCGGGACAGCTACTACAATGAGCAGTTCTTC. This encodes CSAGERDSYYNEQFF.

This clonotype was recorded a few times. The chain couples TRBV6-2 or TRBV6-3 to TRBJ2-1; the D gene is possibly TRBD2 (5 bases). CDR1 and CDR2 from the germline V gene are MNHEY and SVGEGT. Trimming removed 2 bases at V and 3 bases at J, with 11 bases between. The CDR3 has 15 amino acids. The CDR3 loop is CASSYEGGIYNEQFF. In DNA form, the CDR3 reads TGTGCCAGCAGTTACGAGGGTGGAATCTACAATGAGCAGTTCTTC.

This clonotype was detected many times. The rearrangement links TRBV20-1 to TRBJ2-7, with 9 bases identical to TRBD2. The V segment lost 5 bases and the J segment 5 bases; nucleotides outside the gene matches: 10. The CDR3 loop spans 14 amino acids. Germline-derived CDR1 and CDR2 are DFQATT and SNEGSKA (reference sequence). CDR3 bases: TGCAGTGCTGGCCGGCCTAGCGGGAATCACGAGCAGTACTTC. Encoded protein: CSAGRPSGNHEQYF.

This CDR3 reads CASSLKGDQYF. The CDR3 nucleotides read TGTGCCAGCAGTTTAAAGGGGGACCAGTACTTC. The V and J genes are TRBV12-3 or TRBV12-4 and TRBJ2-5; possible D gene TRBD1, 6 bases. The CDR3 runs 11 residues. Deletions cut 2 bases from V and 10 bases from J, with 8 bases between.

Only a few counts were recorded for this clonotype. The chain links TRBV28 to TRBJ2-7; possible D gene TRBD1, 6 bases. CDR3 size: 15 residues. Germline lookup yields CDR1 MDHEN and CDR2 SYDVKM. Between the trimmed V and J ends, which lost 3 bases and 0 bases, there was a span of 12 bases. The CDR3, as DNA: TGTGCCAGCAGTTTCCTAGGACAGTCCTCCTACGAGCAGTACTTC. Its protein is CASSFLGQSSYEQYF.

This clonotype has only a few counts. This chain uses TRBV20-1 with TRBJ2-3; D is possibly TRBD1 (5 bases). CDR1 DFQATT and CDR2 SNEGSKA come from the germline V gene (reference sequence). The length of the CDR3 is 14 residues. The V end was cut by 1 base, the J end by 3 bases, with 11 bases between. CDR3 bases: TGCAGTGCTAGAGGGGCAGGGAAGACAGATACGCAGTATTTT. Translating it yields CSARGAGKTDTQYF.

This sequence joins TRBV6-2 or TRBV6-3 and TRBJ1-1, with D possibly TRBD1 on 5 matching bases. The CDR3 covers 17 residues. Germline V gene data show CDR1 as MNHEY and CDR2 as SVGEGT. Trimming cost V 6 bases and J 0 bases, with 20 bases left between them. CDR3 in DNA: TGTGCCAGCAGCCCTCTGAATCCCGGGGCTATGAACACTGAAGCTTTCTTT. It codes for CASSPLNPGAMNTEAFF.

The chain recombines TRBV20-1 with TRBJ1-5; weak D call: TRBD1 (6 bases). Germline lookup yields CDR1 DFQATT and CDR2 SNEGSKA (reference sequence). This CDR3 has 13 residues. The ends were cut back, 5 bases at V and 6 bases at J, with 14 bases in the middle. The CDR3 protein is CSAPGVGSQPQHF. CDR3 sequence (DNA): TGCAGTGCTCCAGGGGTAGGCAGTCAGCCCCAGCATTTT.

The chain's CDR3 is CASSLGQTGAGEQFF. CDR3 sequence (DNA): TGTGCCAGCAGTCTCGGACAGACGGGAGCGGGAGAGCAGTTCTTC. The chain links TRBV28 to TRBJ2-1; weak D call: TRBD2 (7 bases). The V and J ends lost 5 bases and 10 bases respectively, with 21 bases between them. Germline values: CDR1 MDHEN, CDR2 SYDVKM. The CDR3 length is 15 residues.

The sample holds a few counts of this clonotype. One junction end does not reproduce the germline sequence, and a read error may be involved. The CDR3 DNA reads as TGTGCCAGCAGCTTAGACACTACCTATAATTCACCCCCCCACTTT. Protein: CASSLDTTYNSPPHF. The rearrangement joins TRBV7-9 to TRBJ1-6; no clear D gene. The CDR3 runs to 15 residues. The germline CDR1 and CDR2 sequences are SEHNR and FQNEAQ (reference sequence). Full variable domain (rest looked up from reference TRBV7-9 and TRBJ1-6): DTGVSQNPRHKITKRGQNVTFRCDPISEHNRLYWYRQTLGQGPEFLTYFQNEAQLEKSRLLSDRFSAERPKGSFSTLEIQRTEQGDSAMYLCASSLDTTYNSPPHFGNGTRLTVT.

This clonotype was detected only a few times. CDR3 protein: CSVVLGNQETQYF. CDR3 DNA: TGCAGCGTTGTTTTGGGCAACCAAGAGACCCAGTACTTC. The chain carries TRBV29-1 and TRBJ2-5; D remains unclear. Germline CDR1 and CDR2: SQVTM and ANQGSEA. CDR3 length equals 13 residues. Between the trimmed V and J ends, which lost 4 bases and 0 bases, there was a span of 9 bases.

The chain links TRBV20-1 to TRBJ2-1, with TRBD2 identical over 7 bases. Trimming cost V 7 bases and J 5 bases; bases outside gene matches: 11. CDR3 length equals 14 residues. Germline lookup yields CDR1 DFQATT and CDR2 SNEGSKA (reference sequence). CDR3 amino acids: CSVWMLADHNEQFF. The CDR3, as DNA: TGCAGTGTTTGGATGCTAGCGGATCACAATGAGCAGTTCTTC.

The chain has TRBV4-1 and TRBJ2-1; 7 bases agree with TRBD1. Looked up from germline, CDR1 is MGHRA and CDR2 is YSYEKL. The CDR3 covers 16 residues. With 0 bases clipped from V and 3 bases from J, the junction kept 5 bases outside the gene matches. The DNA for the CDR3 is TGCGCCAGCAGCCAAGATCGAGGGGGCCTCTACAATGAGCAGTTCTTC. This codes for CASSQDRGGLYNEQFF.

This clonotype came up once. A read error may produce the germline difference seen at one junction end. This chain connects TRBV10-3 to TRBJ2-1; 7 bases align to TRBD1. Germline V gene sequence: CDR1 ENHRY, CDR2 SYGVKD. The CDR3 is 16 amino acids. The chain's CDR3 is CAIGEIQGQPYNEQFF. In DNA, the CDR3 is TGTGCCATCGGTGAGATCCAGGGACAGCCTTATAATGAGCAGTTCTTC.

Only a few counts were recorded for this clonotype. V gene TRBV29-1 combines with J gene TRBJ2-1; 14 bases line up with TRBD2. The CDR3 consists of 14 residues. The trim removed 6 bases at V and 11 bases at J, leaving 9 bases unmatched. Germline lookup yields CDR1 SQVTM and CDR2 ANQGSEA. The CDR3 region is CSVGGTSGSSQQFF. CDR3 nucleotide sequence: TGCAGCGTGGGTGGGACTAGCGGGAGTAGTCAGCAGTTCTTC.

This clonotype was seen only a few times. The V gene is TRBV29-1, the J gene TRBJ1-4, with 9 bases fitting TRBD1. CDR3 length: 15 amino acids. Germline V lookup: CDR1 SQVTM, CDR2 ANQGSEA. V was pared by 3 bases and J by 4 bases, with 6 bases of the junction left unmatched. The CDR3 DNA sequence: TGCAGCGTTGAGGACAGGGGCCCCAATAATGAAAAACTGTTTTTT. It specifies CSVEDRGPNNEKLFF.

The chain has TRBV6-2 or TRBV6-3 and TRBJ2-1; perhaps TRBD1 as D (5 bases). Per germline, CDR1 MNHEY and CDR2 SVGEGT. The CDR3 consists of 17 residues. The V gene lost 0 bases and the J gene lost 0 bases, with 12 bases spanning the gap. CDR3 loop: CASSYSKGVHSYNEQFF. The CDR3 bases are TGTGCCAGCAGTTACTCGAAAGGGGTACACTCCTACAATGAGCAGTTCTTC.

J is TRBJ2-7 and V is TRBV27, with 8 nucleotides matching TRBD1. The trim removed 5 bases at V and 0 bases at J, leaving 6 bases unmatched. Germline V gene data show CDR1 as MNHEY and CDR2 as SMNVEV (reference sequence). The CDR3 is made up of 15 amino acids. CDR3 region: CASSATGTGSYEQYF. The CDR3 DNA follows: TGTGCCAGCAGTGCCACCGGGACAGGCTCCTACGAGCAGTACTTC.

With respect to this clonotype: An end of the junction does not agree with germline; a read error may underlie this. In DNA form, the CDR3 reads TGCGCCAGCAGCCAAGTTCTGGGTTCACCCCCCCACTTT. It encodes CASSQVLGSPPHF. The chain uses TRBV4-3 and TRBJ1-6; the D is unclear. From germline, CDR1 is LGHNA and CDR2 YSLEER. The length of the CDR3 is 13 residues.

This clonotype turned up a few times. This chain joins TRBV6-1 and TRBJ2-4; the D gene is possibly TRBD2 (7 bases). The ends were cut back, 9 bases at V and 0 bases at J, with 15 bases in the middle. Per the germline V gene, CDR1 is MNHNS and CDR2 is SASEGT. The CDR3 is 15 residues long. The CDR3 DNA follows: TGTGCCAGAAAGCGGGACAACAAAGCCAAAAACATTCAGTACTTC. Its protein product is CARKRDNKAKNIQYF.

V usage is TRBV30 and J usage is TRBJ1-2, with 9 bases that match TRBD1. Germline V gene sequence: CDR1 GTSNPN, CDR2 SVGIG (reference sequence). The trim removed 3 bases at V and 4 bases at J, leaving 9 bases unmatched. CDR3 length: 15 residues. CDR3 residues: CAWSYPGQGIYGYTF. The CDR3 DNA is TGTGCCTGGAGCTATCCGGGACAGGGAATCTATGGCTACACCTTC. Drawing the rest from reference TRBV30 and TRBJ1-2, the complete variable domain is SQTIHQWPATLVQPVGSPLSLECTVEGTSNPNLYWYRQAAGRGLQLLFYSVGIGQISSEVPQNLSASRPQDRQFILSSKKLLLSDSGFYLCAWSYPGQGIYGYTFGSGTRLTVV.

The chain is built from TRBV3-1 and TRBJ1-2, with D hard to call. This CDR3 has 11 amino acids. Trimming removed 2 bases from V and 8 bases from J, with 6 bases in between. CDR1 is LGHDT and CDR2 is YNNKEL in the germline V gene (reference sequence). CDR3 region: CASSQLFGYTF. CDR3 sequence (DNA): TGTGCCAGCAGCCAACTTTTCGGCTACACCTTC.

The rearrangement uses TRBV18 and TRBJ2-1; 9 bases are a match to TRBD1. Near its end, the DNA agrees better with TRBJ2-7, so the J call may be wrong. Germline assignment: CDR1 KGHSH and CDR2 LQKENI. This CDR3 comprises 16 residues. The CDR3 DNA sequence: TGTGCCAGCTCAGTACAGGGGGCACCCTCCTACAATGAGCAGTACTTC. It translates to CASSVQGAPSYNEQYF.